This T cell receptor (beta chain) was identified in a study of cytomegalovirus exposure and HLA in healthy donors. This PCR relied on a set of 60 Vbeta primers and 13 Jbeta primers. Original processing notes: Roughly 10 million shared chains were among around 80 million unique TCR beta chains counted in a later analysis. Assay used: immunoSEQ multiplex PCR; TCRdb lists only in-frame clones, some missing. The V and J calls and clone size were taken over from that table, and D and trimming were inferred from the DNA. The data hold under 150,000 clones, with roughly 80% observed a single time. Sample: PBMCs. This clonotype was sampled from a man aged 50 to 59 in good health and CMV-seronegative.

The DNA for the CDR3 is TGCGCCAGCAGCTTGGGACAACAACCCTACGAGCAGTACTTC. Translating gives CASSLGQQPYEQYF. V and J are TRBV5-1 and TRBJ2-7; no definite D call. In germline, CDR1 is SGHRS, CDR2 YFSETQ. This CDR3 region has 14 residues. Deletions cut 0 bases from V and 2 bases from J, with 9 bases between. The full variable domain, completed using reference TRBV5-1 and TRBJ2-7, is KAGVTQTPRYLIKTRGQQVTLSCSPISGHRSVSWYQQTPGQGLQFLFEYFSETQRNKGNFPGRFSGRQFSNSRSEMNVSTLELGDSALYLCASSLGQQPYEQYFGPGTRLTVT.